Reported below is one T cell receptor beta chain. The junction departs from the called germline gene at one end, perhaps through a read error. This CDR3 has 15 residues. CDR1 KGHDR and CDR2 SFDVKD come from the germline V gene. The data derive from a study of control samples from healthy donors and cancer patients. Profiled with immunoSEQ multiplex PCR; TCRdb holds only in-frame clones, not every one. The table has about 220,000 clones, about 93% seen once. The clonotype was recovered from a man aged 50-59 years in good health. Material: blood. V gene TRBV24-1 combines with J gene TRBJ2-1, with D possibly called TRBD1 or TRBD2 (5 bases each). The CDR3 protein is CATSDSPGSLNQQFF. The DNA of the CDR3 is TGTGCCACCAGTGATTCGCCAGGGAGCCTCAATCAGCAGTTCTTC.